The rows below give T cell receptor beta chains drawn from one sample of a study of tumor-infiltrating lymphocytes in primary liver carcinoma. TCRdb processed the multiplex PCR reads anew with MiXCR; each CDR3 protein has one entry. The sample has approximately 99,000 distinct CDR3 sequences; over 55% are singletons. Sequencing was performed on liver tumor tissue from sampling region 5. These receptors originate from a woman aged 55-70 years with primary liver carcinoma and hepatitis B virus infection. Both conserved end residues are part of each CDR3.

v_call cdr3_aa
TRBV7-9 CASSAGLAESYEQYF
TRBV28 CASSGTSVGRQETQYF
TRBV11-2 CASSLDRGGTQYF
TRBV19 CASSMDKGGGNQPQHF
TRBV12-2 CTSRLLRPKRSSSYEQYF
TRBV11-2 CASSSEGVSGATTQYF
TRBV11-2 CASSLLASSTDMQYF
TRBV5-6 CASSSTGSTQPQHF
TRBV11-3 CASGQGTSSEQYF
TRBV11-2 CANSLDMTGELFF
TRBV29-1 CSVEIRGRGTNMQYF
TRBV12-3/TRBV12-4 CASPSEASGQINIQYF
TRBV28 CVSSLGGTYNEQFF
TRBV10-2 CAISEGGVYQPQHF
TRBV6-2/TRBV6-3 CASSYSNHQRGSQPQHF
TRBV2 CASRTDTDTQYF
TRBV11-2 CTSSLGTASATGELFF
TRBV12-1 CASSFVCPPKGTGVRGTEASF
TRBV10-2 CASSELGGMIYEQYF
TRBV11-3 CASSRGLSGNEQFF
TRBV29-1 CSVRSPTGSGNTIYF
TRBV12-3/TRBV12-4 CASSLRQAGHTDTQYF
TRBV11-2 CASSLYSIGLAAQSTDTQYF
TRBV28 CASSSEGGAQGYAF
TRBV6-1 CACNMMGLNSPLHF
TRBV28 CASSLESGGTDTQYF
TRBV11-2 CASSLGSTGELFF
TRBV5-1 CASSLEAMGIPGNTIYF
TRBV30 CAWNFNRLAGVNSIQYF
TRBV11-2 CASSWTSGAERIF
TRBV6-5 CASSCDRGSGYVYTF
TRBV29-1 CSVRGGARPTDTQYF
TRBV12-3/TRBV12-4 CASSLIFGELADISSYNEQFF
TRBV9 CVSSVGTGLNYNEQFF
TRBV12-3/TRBV12-4 CASRPQGAGELFF
TRBV7-8 CAITREGSGANFLTF